The sequence of this T cell receptor (beta chain) was determined in a study of blood T cells in healthy people across ages. There are 12 residues in the CDR3. The V end was cut by 6 bases, the J end by 10 bases, with 15 bases between. Whole-study findings and limits: As age increased, TCR beta diversity per million T cells fell in a roughly linear fashion. Long-lived and aged donors differed, with more naive CD4+ cells and higher diversity in the long-lived.

Turning to this clonotype: The antigen is unknown.

Primers used in a second PCR of roughly 6 to 12 cycles were a sample-barcoded 5' primer and a J-beta primer mix. Via MiXCR, TCRdb re-called the 5' RACE reads, giving one row per CDR3 protein. The table lists 750,000 to 950,000 distinct CDR3 sequences, about 53% of them singletons. Material: blood. The source of this sequence is a man at least 80 years old in good health. This chain connects TRBV12-3 or TRBV12-4 to TRBJ1-2; no definite D call. The CDR3 sequence is CASRLETAVYTF. The CDR3 nucleotides read TGTGCCAGCAGGTTGGAGACGGCGGTCTACACCTTC.